The T cell receptor (beta chain) under discussion was sequenced for a study of cytomegalovirus exposure and HLA in healthy donors. General study points: The authors enumerated under 200 TCR beta chains as linked to cytomegalovirus. Rarity held for most TCR sequences, but there were some public TCRs that occurred in many donors.

Primers included in the PCR were 60 Vbeta and 13 Jbeta primers. Clones were sequenced by immunoSEQ multiplex PCR, and TCRdb holds only the in-frame ones, with some missing. The table includes a few hundred thousand clones, roughly four fifths detected once. Likely unrecorded immune exposures existed in these nominally healthy donors. Only a few counts were recorded for this clone. Its antigen remains unknown. The receptor comes from a girl aged 10 to 17 in good health and CMV-seronegative. Sequencing was performed on PBMCs.

The CDR3: CAISPVNTDTQYF. The CDR3 bases are TGTGCCATCAGTCCGGTGAACACAGATACGCAGTATTTT. The chain is built from TRBV10-3 and TRBJ2-3; D gene ambiguous. V was clipped by 5 bases and J by 2 bases, with 8 bases between them. Germline CDR1 and CDR2: ENHRY and SYGVKD. The CDR3 contains 13 residues.